These 22 T cell receptor beta chains originate from one sample sequenced in a study of cytomegalovirus exposure and HLA in healthy donors. The PCR used 60 Vbeta and 13 Jbeta primers. Libraries were prepared by immunoSEQ multiplex PCR; TCRdb keeps only in-frame clonotypes and omits some of them. The table lists approximately 120,000 clones, approximately 80% of them singletons, with under 1.5% in the top ten. The source material was PBMCs. These receptors all come from a man aged 45 to 65 in good health and CMV-seronegative.

The chain employs TRBV28 and TRBJ2-7; 7 positions agree with TRBD2. Germline V gene sequence: CDR1 MDHEN, CDR2 SYDVKM. J was trimmed by 4 bases and V by 6 bases; bases with no gene match: 3. The length of the CDR3 is 12 residues. The CDR3 nucleotides are TGTGCCAGCAGATATAGCGGGTACGAGCAGTACTTC. Its protein product is CASRYSGYEQYF.

This sequence joins TRBV2 and TRBJ2-5, with 9 bases that match TRBD1. The J call is doubtful: the DNA matches TRBJ2-7 better. The CDR3 spans 12 residues. CDR1 and CDR2 from the germline V gene are SNHLY and FYNNEI. The CDR3 region is CASSGQGDEQYF. CDR3 DNA sequence: TGTGCCAGCAGTGGACAGGGGGACGAGCAGTACTTC.

The chain combines TRBV5-1 with TRBJ2-1; 9 nucleotides line up with TRBD1. The V gene's germline CDR1 is SGHRS and CDR2 YFSETQ. V trimming: 7 bases; J trimming: 4 bases; junction bases outside the gene matches: 27. The CDR3 contains 21 residues. In nucleotides, the CDR3 is TGCGCCAGCGGACCGGACAGGGGCCTTACTAGGGCTTCGGGGAAATACAATGAGCAGTTCTTC. Amino acids: CASGPDRGLTRASGKYNEQFF.

In this sample, this clone turned up a few times. V usage is TRBV10-2 and J usage is TRBJ2-7, with 8 nucleotides matching TRBD2. Unmatched junction bases numbered 11, after V lost 4 bases and J lost 6 bases. Germline CDR1 WSHSY, CDR2 SAAADI. This CDR3 comprises 15 residues. The CDR3 nucleotides read TGCGCCAGCAGTGGGCAAGGAGGGACTAGTATCGAGCAGTACTTC. This codes for CASSGQGGTSIEQYF.

The rearrangement links TRBV5-1 to TRBJ2-1; 7 nucleotides agree with TRBD2. Germline lookup yields CDR1 SGHRS and CDR2 YFSETQ. This CDR3 contains 15 residues. V shed 4 bases and J 7 bases; nucleotides not matched to a gene: 11. As DNA, the CDR3 is TGCGCCAGCAGCGCCCAGACTAGCTTTGGTAATGAGCAGTTCTTC. Amino acid sequence: CASSAQTSFGNEQFF.

V usage is TRBV5-4 and J usage is TRBJ1-2, with D uncertain. V was cut by 4 bases and J by 4 bases, with 14 bases left in between. Per the germline V gene, CDR1 is SGHNT and CDR2 is YYREEE (reference sequence). This CDR3 is 14 amino acids long. The CDR3 spells CASSLSGSSYGYTF. As DNA, the CDR3 is TGTGCCAGCAGCCTATCCGGGTCCTCCTATGGCTACACCTTC. The complete variable domain, with remaining parts taken from reference TRBV5-4 and TRBJ1-2, reads ETGVTQSPTHLIKTRGQQVTLRCSSQSGHNTVSWYQQALGQGPQFIFQYYREEENGRGNFPPRFSGLQFPNYSSELNVNALELDDSALYLCASSLSGSSYGYTFGSGTRLTVV.

This rearrangement joins TRBV28 to TRBJ1-2; TRBD1 matches at 7 bases. The CDR3 loop spans 14 amino acids. V shed 3 bases, J shed 3 bases, and the junction held 4 bases outside the gene matches. Germline V gene data show CDR1 as MDHEN and CDR2 as SYDVKM. The CDR3 is CASSFPGQDYGYTF. Written as DNA, the CDR3 is TGTGCCAGCAGTTTCCCAGGACAGGACTATGGCTACACCTTC.

The chain links TRBV27 to TRBJ2-7; D not resolved. This CDR3 region has 14 residues. Trimming stripped 3 bases from V and 3 bases from J, with 12 bases between. Per germline, CDR1 MNHEY and CDR2 SMNVEV (reference sequence). As DNA, the CDR3 is TGTGCCAGCAGTTTTGGGCCCCCCGTCTACGAGCAGTACTTC. Translation: CASSFGPPVYEQYF.

This chain connects TRBV27 to TRBJ2-7; a weak D match, TRBD2 (6 bases). This CDR3 contains 15 residues. V was clipped by 2 bases and J by 4 bases, with 15 bases between them. The germline V gene encodes CDR1 MNHEY and CDR2 SMNVEV (reference sequence). The CDR3 region is CASSLGGTSMYEQYF. CDR3 nucleotide sequence: TGTGCCAGCAGTTTAGGCGGGACCAGTATGTACGAGCAGTACTTC.

V is TRBV25-1 and J is TRBJ2-7; possibly TRBD2 for D (5 bases). Germline assignment: CDR1 MGHDK and CDR2 SYGVNS. The germline V and J ends were trimmed by 1 base and 5 bases, with 18 bases remaining between them. This CDR3 is 16 amino acids long. Here the CDR3 DNA reads TGTGCCAGCAGTGAATTCTCCCCCGGACTGACGGACGAGCAGTACTTC. Its protein product is CASSEFSPGLTDEQYF.

The table lists this clone with a few counts. This sequence joins TRBV28 and TRBJ2-7; 7 bases are a match to TRBD2. V lost 6 bases to trimming and J lost 2 bases; unmatched junction nucleotides: 10. Germline V gene data show CDR1 as MDHEN and CDR2 as SYDVKM. This CDR3 contains 15 residues. CDR3 coding DNA: TGTGCCAGCAGCAATGGGGGGACTAATACCTACGAGCAGTACTTC. Translation: CASSNGGTNTYEQYF.

The chain uses TRBV7-9 and TRBJ2-7; 13 positions agree with TRBD2. Trimming cost V 2 bases and J 2 bases; bases outside gene matches: 0. The CDR3 is 15 amino acids. Germline V gene data show CDR1 as SEHNR and CDR2 as FQNEAQ (reference sequence). CDR3 in DNA: TGTGCCAGCAGCTTAACTAGCGGGAGGGCCTACGAGCAGTACTTC. Its translation: CASSLTSGRAYEQYF.

This chain connects TRBV9 to TRBJ2-2; 12 nucleotides match TRBD2. CDR1 and CDR2 (germline): SGDLS, YYNGEE. Germline trimming cut 1 base from V and 4 bases from J; bases unmatched to any gene: 8. This CDR3 is built from 18 residues. The CDR3 bases are TGTGCCAGCAGCGTACAGGCTAGCGGGAGGGGAGGCACCGGGGAGCTGTTTTTT. It is translated as CASSVQASGRGGTGELFF.

V gene TRBV15 combines with J gene TRBJ1-5, with 8 positions matching TRBD1. Per the germline V gene, CDR1 is LNHNV and CDR2 is YYDKDF (reference sequence). Unmatched junction bases numbered 8, after V lost 1 base and J lost 6 bases. This CDR3 has 16 residues. CDR3 protein: CATSRASGQGGQPQHF. CDR3 sequence (DNA): TGTGCCACCAGCAGAGCAAGCGGACAGGGCGGTCAGCCCCAGCATTTT.

The chain couples TRBV2 to TRBJ2-5; 10 nucleotides align to TRBD1. The ends lost 3 bases at V and 2 bases at J; junction bases unmatched: 15. The CDR3 contains 19 residues. CDR1 is SNHLY and CDR2 is FYNNEI in the germline V gene. In DNA, the CDR3 is TGTGCCAGCAGTGACCCGGGACAGGGGCCCCCGGCCCTTCAAGAGACCCAGTACTTC. Protein: CASSDPGQGPPALQETQYF. The whole variable domain, filled in from reference TRBV2 and TRBJ2-5, reads EPEVTQTPSHQVTQMGQEVILRCVPISNHLYFYWYRQILGQKVEFLVSFYNNEISEKSEIFDDQFSVERPDGSNFTLKIRSTKLEDSAMYFCASSDPGQGPPALQETQYFGPGTRLLVL.

The rearrangement joins TRBV28 to TRBJ1-2; maybe TRBD1 (6 bases). The CDR3 sequence is 12 residues long. Looked up from germline, CDR1 is MDHEN and CDR2 is SYDVKM. V shed 5 bases and J shed 6 bases, with 10 bases lying between them. CDR3 residues: CASSQTGNGYTF. The CDR3 DNA sequence: TGTGCCAGCAGTCAAACAGGGAATGGCTACACCTTC.

This chain joins TRBV5-1 and TRBJ2-3, with D perhaps TRBD1 (6 bases). Trimming took off 0 bases at V and 4 bases at J, with 6 bases between the two ends. Per germline, CDR1 SGHRS and CDR2 YFSETQ. The length of the CDR3 is 13 residues. CDR3 in amino acids: CASSLEGADTQYF. The CDR3 region has the DNA TGCGCCAGCAGCTTGGAGGGGGCAGATACGCAGTATTTT.

In its sample, this clone was seen once. V and J are TRBV5-4 and TRBJ2-3; D is undetermined. CDR3 length equals 14 residues. V lost 1 base to trimming and J lost 0 bases, with 6 bases between them. Germline values: CDR1 SGHNT, CDR2 YYREEE (reference sequence). CDR3 in DNA: TGTGCCAGCAGCTTGCCCTATAGCACAGATACGCAGTATTTT. Translation gives CASSLPYSTDTQYF.

The chain is built from TRBV6-6 and TRBJ1-1, with 8 positions matching TRBD1. This CDR3 is 14 amino acids long. The V gene end was trimmed by 2 bases and the J gene end by 1 base; junction bases not matched to a gene: 0. Germline lookup yields CDR1 MNHNY and CDR2 SVGAGI (reference sequence). The CDR3 spells CASSYQGANTEAFF. CDR3 bases: TGTGCCAGCAGTTACCAGGGGGCGAACACTGAAGCTTTCTTT.

This rearrangement joins TRBV18 to TRBJ1-2; TRBD1 matches at 9 bases. J gave up 6 bases and V 3 bases, and 5 bases lay outside the gene matches. This CDR3 contains 14 residues. Germline CDR1 is KGHSH and CDR2 is LQKENI. In DNA, the CDR3 is TGTGCCAGCTCACCGAACAGGGGGCACGATGGCTACACCTTC. Translation: CASSPNRGHDGYTF.

The chain has TRBV30 and TRBJ2-7, with 14 positions matching TRBD2. Trimming removed 3 bases from V and 3 bases from J; junction bases left unmatched: 10. The CDR3 totals 17 residues. CDR1 is GTSNPN, CDR2 SVGIG, per germline (reference sequence). The CDR3 spells CAWSEGLAGEGGYEQYF. The DNA for the CDR3 is TGTGCCTGGAGCGAGGGACTAGCGGGAGAAGGGGGCTACGAGCAGTACTTC.

This rearrangement joins TRBV19 to TRBJ2-2; a weak D match, TRBD2 (6 bases). From germline, CDR1 is LNHDA and CDR2 SQIVND (reference sequence). The CDR3 totals 19 residues. Trimming removed 4 bases from V and 0 bases from J, with 21 bases in between. The CDR3 region has the DNA TGTGCCAGTAGTACTCCGGGACTCGGGGCAGACGCGAACACCGGGGAGCTGTTTTTT. This encodes CASSTPGLGADANTGELFF.